This record looks at one T cell receptor beta chain sequence and its context. The target antigen is unknown. The source of the sample is a study of cytomegalovirus exposure and HLA in healthy donors. Study summary: The early release's HLA-typed donors yielded tens of millions of unique TCRs.

Study-wide results and caveats: Common viral pathogens seemed to be connected with several of the most significant clusters, according to a later analysis.

This PCR relied on a set of 60 Vbeta primers and 13 Jbeta primers. The assay was immunoSEQ multiplex PCR, and TCRdb's table has in-frame clones only and misses some. The sample yields fewer than 200,000 clones, about 72% seen once. CDR3 length: 17 amino acids. The J segment lost 0 bases and the V segment lost 3 bases, leaving 5 bases of the junction unmatched. CDR1 and CDR2 (germline): LNHNV, YYDKDF (reference sequence). V gene TRBV15 combines with J gene TRBJ2-3, with 11 nucleotides matching TRBD2. Sequenced input: PBMCs. This receptor was obtained from a girl aged 5 to 17 in good health and CMV-seronegative. CDR3 in DNA: TGTGCCACCAGCAGCGGACGACTAGCGGGGAGCACAGATACGCAGTATTTT. This gives the protein CATSSGRLAGSTDTQYF.